These 16 T cell receptor beta chains came from one sample sequenced in a study of blood T cells in healthy people across ages. Using a J-beta primer mix together with a sample-barcoded 5' primer, a second PCR was run for roughly 6 to 11 cycles. TCRdb ran MiXCR on the 5' RACE reads and lists one entry per CDR3 protein. The sample yields more than 700,000 distinct CDR3 sequences, about half seen once. The sequencing input was blood. These receptor sequences come from an elderly man in good health.

Only a few counts were recorded for this clonotype. The chain combines TRBV7-9 with TRBJ1-1; D is possibly TRBD1 (5 bases). Trimming stripped 8 bases from V and 0 bases from J, with 13 bases between. The CDR3 is made up of 14 amino acids. The germline V gene has CDR1 SEHNR and CDR2 FQNEAQ (reference sequence). For the CDR3, the DNA is TGTGCCAGCGGAAAGACAGAATTGAACACTGAAGCTTTCTTT. Amino acids: CASGKTELNTEAFF.

This clonotype has just a few counts. The chain carries TRBV29-1 and TRBJ2-1; D may be TRBD2 (6 bases). Trimming pared 5 bases from V and 0 bases from J, leaving 14 bases between. In germline, CDR1 is SQVTM, CDR2 ANQGSEA. The length of the CDR3 is 15 residues. The CDR3 DNA follows: TGCAGCGTTTATTTAGCGGACCCCTCCTACAATGAGCAGTTCTTC. This encodes CSVYLADPSYNEQFF.

V is TRBV7-9 and J is TRBJ2-7; unclear D gene. V lost 4 bases and J 2 bases, leaving 15 bases between the germline ends. The germline V gene encodes CDR1 SEHNR and CDR2 FQNEAQ (reference sequence). This CDR3 has 15 amino acids. CDR3 bases: TGTGCCAGCAGCTCACCCCCTGACGGACCCTACGAGCAGTACTTC. Its translation is CASSSPPDGPYEQYF.

The chain uses TRBV28 and TRBJ1-1; D unresolved. The V end lost 2 bases, the J end lost 10 bases, and 11 bases lay between the germline ends. Germline values: CDR1 MDHEN, CDR2 SYDVKM. CDR3 length equals 12 residues. This CDR3 is CASSLRGLRAFF. The CDR3 DNA reads TGTGCCAGCAGTTTACGGGGTCTTAGAGCTTTCTTT.

This sequence joins TRBV6-2 or TRBV6-3 and TRBJ2-7; 8 bases are shared with TRBD1. The ends lost 7 bases at V and 1 base at J; junction bases unmatched: 9. Germline V gene lookup returns CDR1 MNHEY and CDR2 SVGEGT. The CDR3 runs 15 residues. CDR3 sequence: CASTRDRRESYEQYF. CDR3 nucleotides: TGTGCCAGCACCCGGGACAGGCGCGAATCCTACGAGCAGTACTTC.

The V gene is TRBV10-3, the J gene TRBJ2-1; 9 positions agree with TRBD2. Germline V gene data show CDR1 as ENHRY and CDR2 as SYGVKD. The V and J ends lost 0 bases and 9 bases, in that order; junction bases with no gene match: 9. This CDR3 has 16 amino acids. CDR3 in amino acids: CAISESSSGENAEQFF. CDR3 in DNA: TGTGCCATCAGTGAGTCATCTAGCGGGGAGAACGCTGAGCAGTTCTTC.

This clonotype was seen a handful of times. This sequence joins TRBV20-1 and TRBJ2-3; perhaps TRBD2 as D (6 bases). The CDR3 is 13 residues long. From germline, CDR1 is DFQATT and CDR2 SNEGSKA (reference sequence). V lost 6 bases and J lost 1, with 11 bases in between. CDR3 sequence: CSAASAGTDTQYF. Here the CDR3 DNA reads TGCAGTGCCGCTAGCGCCGGCACAGATACGCAGTATTTT.

The chain links TRBV6-2 or TRBV6-3 to TRBJ2-5; D unresolved. Trimming removed 4 bases from V and 5 bases from J, with 8 bases in between. Germline CDR1 MNHEY, CDR2 SVGEGT. The CDR3 totals 12 residues. The CDR3 protein is CASSFRPETQYF. CDR3 in DNA: TGTGCCAGCAGTTTTCGACCCGAGACCCAGTACTTC.

The chain recombines TRBV20-1 with TRBJ2-3; tentative D call: TRBD1 (6 bases). The CDR3 runs 13 residues. The germline V and J ends were trimmed by 3 bases and 0 bases, with 7 bases remaining between them. Germline loops: CDR1 DFQATT, CDR2 SNEGSKA (reference sequence). The CDR3 sequence: CSARGASTDTQYF. The CDR3 coding sequence is TGCAGTGCTAGGGGGGCTAGCACAGATACGCAGTATTTT.

The chain combines TRBV20-1 with TRBJ2-1; D remains unclear. This CDR3 region has 11 residues. CDR1 is DFQATT, CDR2 SNEGSKA, per germline (reference sequence). V dropped 3 bases and J dropped 7 bases, with 7 bases sitting between them. CDR3 in amino acids: CSASIANEQFF. In nucleotides, the CDR3 is TGCAGTGCTAGCATCGCGAATGAGCAGTTCTTC.

This chain connects TRBV3-1 to TRBJ2-1; 9 nucleotides align to TRBD1. The CDR3 loop spans 17 amino acids. Trimming at V came to 1 base and at J to 13 bases, leaving 17 bases not matched to a gene. Germline V CDR1 and CDR2: LGHDT, YNNKEL (reference sequence). The CDR3 nucleotides are TGTGCCAGCAGCCAAGTAAAGGGACAGGGTAGTGGCGAGACCCAGTTCTTC. Translation gives CASSQVKGQGSGETQFF.

This chain uses TRBV21-1 with TRBJ2-7; TRBD2 is the table's D call and was not checked against the DNA. The end of the DNA is better explained by TRBJ2-5, so the J call may be wrong. TRBV21-1 is marked as a pseudogene. The CDR3 runs 15 residues. The CDR3 bases are TGTGCCAGCAGCAGCTGCCTTCGACTGAGGGAGACCCAGTACTTC. Translated, it gives CASSSCLRLRETQYF.

Only a few counts were recorded for this clonotype. The V and J genes are TRBV20-1 and TRBJ1-6, with a weak D call TRBD1 (6 bases). CDR3 length: 14 amino acids. CDR1 is DFQATT and CDR2 is SNEGSKA in the germline V gene (reference sequence). Trimming removed 3 bases from V and 7 bases from J, with 13 bases in between. CDR3 sequence reads: CSASTGSANSPLHF. DNA of the CDR3: TGCAGTGCTAGTACAGGGAGCGCGAATTCACCCCTCCACTTT.

The gene calls are TRBV6-1 and TRBJ2-3; perhaps TRBD1 as D (6 bases). The CDR3 contains 14 residues. The germline V gene has CDR1 MNHNS and CDR2 SASEGT. Trimming left V 6 bases short and J 5 bases short, with 15 bases between. CDR3 sequence: CASRGWGLGDTQYF. The DNA for the CDR3 is TGTGCCAGCAGGGGATGGGGGCTCGGAGATACGCAGTATTTT.

The chain recombines TRBV14 with TRBJ2-1; D ambiguous. Trimming shortened V by 3 bases and J by 3 bases, and 9 bases separated the two germline ends. CDR1 is SGHDN and CDR2 is FVKESK in the germline V gene. CDR3 length: 14 amino acids. As DNA, the CDR3 is TGTGCCAGCAGCCAGACATCTCTCTACAATGAGCAGTTCTTC. Its translation is CASSQTSLYNEQFF.

V gene TRBV7-2 combines with J gene TRBJ2-1; possibly TRBD1 for D (6 bases). CDR1 and CDR2 (germline): SGHTA, FQGNSA. The CDR3 covers 13 residues. Trimming took off 8 bases at V and 15 bases at J, with 23 bases between the two ends. The CDR3 sequence is CASHGAGQKFPFF. CDR3 bases: TGTGCCAGCCACGGCGCAGGACAGAAATTTCCGTTCTTC.